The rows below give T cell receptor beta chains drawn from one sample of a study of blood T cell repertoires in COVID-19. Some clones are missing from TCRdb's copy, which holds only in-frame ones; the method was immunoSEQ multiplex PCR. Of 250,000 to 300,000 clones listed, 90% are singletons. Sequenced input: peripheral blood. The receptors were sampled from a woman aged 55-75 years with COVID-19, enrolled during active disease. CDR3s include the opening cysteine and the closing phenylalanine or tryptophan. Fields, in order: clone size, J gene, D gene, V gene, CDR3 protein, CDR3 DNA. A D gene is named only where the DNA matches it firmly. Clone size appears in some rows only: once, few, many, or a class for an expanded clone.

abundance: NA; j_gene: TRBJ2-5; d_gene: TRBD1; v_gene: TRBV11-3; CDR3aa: CASSSRMGQGPETQYF; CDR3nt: TGTGCCAGCAGCTCGAGGATGGGACAGGGACCAGAGACCCAGTACTTC
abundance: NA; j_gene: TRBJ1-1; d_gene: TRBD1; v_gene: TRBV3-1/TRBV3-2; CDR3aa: CASSLRQGYTEAFF; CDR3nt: TGTGCCAGCAGCCTGCGACAGGGGTACACTGAAGCTTTCTTT
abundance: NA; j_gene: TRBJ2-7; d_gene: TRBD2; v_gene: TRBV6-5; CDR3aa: CASGEPGRGPLEQYF; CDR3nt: TGTGCCAGCGGGGAACCGGGGAGGGGACCCTTGGAGCAGTACTTC
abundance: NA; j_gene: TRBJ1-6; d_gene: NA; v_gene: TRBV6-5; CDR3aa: CASSRPGGQGSPLHF; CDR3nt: TGTGCCAGCAGCCGCCCCGGAGGGCAAGGATCACCCCTCCACTTT
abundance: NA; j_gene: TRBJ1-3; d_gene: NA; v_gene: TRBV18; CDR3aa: CASSPPVGAGNTIYF; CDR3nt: TGTGCCAGCTCACCACCGGTCGGGGCTGGAAACACCATATATTTT
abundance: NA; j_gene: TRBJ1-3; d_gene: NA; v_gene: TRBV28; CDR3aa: CASRPVAGNTIYF; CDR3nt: TGTGCCAGCAGACCAGTAGCAGGAAACACCATATATTTT
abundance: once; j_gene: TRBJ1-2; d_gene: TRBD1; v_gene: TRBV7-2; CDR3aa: CASSLKGQGDGYTF; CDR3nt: TGTGCCAGCAGCTTGAAGGGACAGGGGGATGGCTACACCTTC
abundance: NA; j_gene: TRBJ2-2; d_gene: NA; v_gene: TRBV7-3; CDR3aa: CASSSGPNTGELFF; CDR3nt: TGTGCCAGCAGCTCGGGTCCGAACACCGGGGAGCTGTTTTTT
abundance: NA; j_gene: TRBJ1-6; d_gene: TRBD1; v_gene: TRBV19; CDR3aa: CASSIPNRGLSSPLHF; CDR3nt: TGTGCCAGTAGTATCCCAAACAGGGGGCTTAGTTCACCCCTCCACTTT
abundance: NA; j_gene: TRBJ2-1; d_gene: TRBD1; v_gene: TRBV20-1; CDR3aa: CSRTGGSRQFF; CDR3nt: TGCAGTCGGACAGGGGGCTCGAGACAGTTCTTC
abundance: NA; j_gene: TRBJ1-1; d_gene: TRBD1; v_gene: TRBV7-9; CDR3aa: CASSLEPGQGRNTEAFF; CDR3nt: TGTGCCAGCAGCTTAGAACCGGGACAGGGAAGGAACACTGAAGCTTTCTTT